This T cell receptor (beta chain) was profiled in a study of identifying expanded T cells in peripheral blood. V was shortened by 0 bases and J by 3 bases, with 7 bases between the two germline ends. The CDR3 covers 13 residues. The V gene's germline CDR1 is SGHNT and CDR2 YYREEE (reference sequence). Measured with immunoSEQ multiplex PCR; TCRdb has only the in-frame clones, and not every one. The sample has some 93,000 clones; 85% to 90% are singletons. Regarding the study as a whole: Clone count variance between two-week samples rose with total template count.

With respect to this clone: Its antigen is as yet unknown.

The specimen sequenced was blood. The V and J genes are TRBV5-4 and TRBJ2-7, with D hard to call. This clonotype was sampled from a person between 18 and 70 years old in good health. The CDR3 nucleotides are TGTGCCAGCAGCTTGGAGGCCAACTACGAGCAGTACTTC. Translation: CASSLEANYEQYF.